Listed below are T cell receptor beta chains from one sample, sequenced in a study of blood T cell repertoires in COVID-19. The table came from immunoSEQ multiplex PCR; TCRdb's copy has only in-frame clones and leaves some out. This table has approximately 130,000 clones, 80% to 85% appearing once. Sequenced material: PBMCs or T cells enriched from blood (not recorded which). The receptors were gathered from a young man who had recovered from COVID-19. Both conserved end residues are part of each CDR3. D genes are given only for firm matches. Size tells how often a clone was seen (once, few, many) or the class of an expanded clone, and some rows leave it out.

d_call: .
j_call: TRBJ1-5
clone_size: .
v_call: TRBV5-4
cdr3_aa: CASSFQGGNQPQHF
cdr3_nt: TGTGCCAGCAGCTTTCAAGGGGGCAATCAGCCCCAGCATTTT

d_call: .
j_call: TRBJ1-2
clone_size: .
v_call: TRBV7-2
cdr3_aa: CASSARPDTPYGYTF
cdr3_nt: TGTGCCAGCAGCGCCCGACCAGACACCCCCTATGGCTACACCTTC

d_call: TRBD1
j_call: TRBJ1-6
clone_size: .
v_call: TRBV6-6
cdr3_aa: CASSGGTGRNSPLHF
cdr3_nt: TGTGCCAGCAGTGGGGGGACAGGGAGGAATTCACCCCTCCACTTT

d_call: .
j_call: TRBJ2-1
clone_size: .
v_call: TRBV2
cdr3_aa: CASSELQGYNEQFF
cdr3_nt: TGTGCCAGCAGTGAACTACAGGGTTACAATGAGCAGTTCTTC

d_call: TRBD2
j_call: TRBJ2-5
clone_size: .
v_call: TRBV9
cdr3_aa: CASSVGGLASGETQYF
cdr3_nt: TGTGCCAGCAGCGTAGGGGGACTAGCGTCGGGAGAGACCCAGTACTTC

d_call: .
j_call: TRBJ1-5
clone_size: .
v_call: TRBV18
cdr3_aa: CASSRGGFNQPQHF
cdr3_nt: TGTGCCAGCTCGCGTGGGGGGTTCAATCAGCCCCAGCATTTT

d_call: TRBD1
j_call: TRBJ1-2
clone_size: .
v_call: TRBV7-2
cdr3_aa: CASSTTGQGRDGYTF
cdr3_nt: TGTGCCAGCAGCACAACCGGACAGGGGAGGGATGGCTACACCTTC

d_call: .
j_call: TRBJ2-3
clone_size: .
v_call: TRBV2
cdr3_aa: CASSRTGTILTDTQYF
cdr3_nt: TGTGCCAGCAGTCGAACCGGGACAATCCTCACAGATACGCAGTATTTT

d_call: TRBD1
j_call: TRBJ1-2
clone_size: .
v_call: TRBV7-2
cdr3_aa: CASSSDRGHGYTF
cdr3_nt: TGTGCCAGCAGCTCGGACAGGGGGCACGGCTACACCTTC

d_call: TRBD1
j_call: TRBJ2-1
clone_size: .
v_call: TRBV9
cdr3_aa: CASSYYGTGADNEQFF
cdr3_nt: TGTGCCAGCAGCTACTACGGGACAGGGGCAGACAATGAGCAGTTCTTC

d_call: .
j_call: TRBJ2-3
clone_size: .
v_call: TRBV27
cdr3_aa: CASSLSSDTQYF
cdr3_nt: TGTGCCAGCAGTTTATCCTCAGATACGCAGTATTTT

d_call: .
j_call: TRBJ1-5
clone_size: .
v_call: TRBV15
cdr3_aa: CATREIGGSQPQHF
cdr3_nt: TGTGCCACCAGAGAAATCGGAGGATCCCAGCCCCAGCATTTT

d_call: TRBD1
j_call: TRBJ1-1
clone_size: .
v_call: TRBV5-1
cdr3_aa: CASSLASGGLSEAFF
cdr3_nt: TGCGCCAGCAGCTTGGCCTCAGGGGGCTTGTCTGAAGCTTTCTTT

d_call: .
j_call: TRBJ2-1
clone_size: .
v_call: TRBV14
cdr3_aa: CASSQVSVHEQFF
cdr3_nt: TGTGCCAGCAGCCAAGTTAGCGTTCATGAGCAGTTCTTC

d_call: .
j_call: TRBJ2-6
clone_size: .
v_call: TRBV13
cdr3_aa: CASSSLGGQTGANVLTF
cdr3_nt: TGTGCCAGCAGCTCCCTCGGGGGGCAAACTGGGGCCAACGTCCTGACTTTC

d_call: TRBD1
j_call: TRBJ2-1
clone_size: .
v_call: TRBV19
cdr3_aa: CASSIGQGISINEQFF
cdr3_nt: TGTGCCAGTAGTATAGGACAGGGTATAAGTATAAATGAGCAGTTCTTC

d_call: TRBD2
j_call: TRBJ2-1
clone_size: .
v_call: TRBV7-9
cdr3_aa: CASIGTSGPNEQFF
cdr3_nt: TGTGCCAGCATCGGGACTAGCGGTCCCAATGAGCAGTTCTTC

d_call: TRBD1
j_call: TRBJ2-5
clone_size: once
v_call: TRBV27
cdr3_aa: CASSTGTGGGETQYF
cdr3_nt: TGTGCCAGCAGTACAGGGACAGGGGGGGGAGAGACCCAGTACTTC

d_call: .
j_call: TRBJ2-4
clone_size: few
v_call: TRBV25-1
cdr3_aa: CASSQGAKNIQYF
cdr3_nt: TGTGCCAGCAGTCAGGGGGCCAAAAACATTCAGTACTTC

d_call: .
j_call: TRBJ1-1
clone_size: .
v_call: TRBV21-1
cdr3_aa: CASRTTRRGRAEAFF
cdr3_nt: TGTGCCAGCAGAACGACCCGGAGGGGGCGTGCTGAAGCTTTCTTT

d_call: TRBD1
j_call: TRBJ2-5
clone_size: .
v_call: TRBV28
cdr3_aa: CASGEGTGKKETQYF
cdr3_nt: TGTGCCAGCGGGGAGGGGACAGGGAAGAAAGAGACCCAGTACTTC

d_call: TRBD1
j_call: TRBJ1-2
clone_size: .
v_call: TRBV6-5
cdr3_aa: CASSYLQGAWGYTF
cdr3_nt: TGTGCCAGCAGTTACCTACAGGGGGCGTGGGGCTACACCTTC

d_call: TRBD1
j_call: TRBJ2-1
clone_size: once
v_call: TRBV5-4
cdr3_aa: CASSTGTGDYNEQFF
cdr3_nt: TGTGCCAGCAGCACCGGGACAGGGGATTACAATGAGCAGTTCTTC

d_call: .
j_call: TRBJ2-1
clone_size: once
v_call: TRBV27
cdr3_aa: CASSLGPVGGGRSNEQFF
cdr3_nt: TGTGCCAGCAGTTTAGGCCCCGTAGGGGGCGGGAGGTCGAATGAGCAGTTCTTC

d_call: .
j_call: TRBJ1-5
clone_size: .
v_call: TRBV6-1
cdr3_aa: CASSDEGSVSNQPQHF
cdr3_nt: TGTGCCAGCAGTGATGAGGGATCGGTCTCTAATCAGCCCCAGCATTTT

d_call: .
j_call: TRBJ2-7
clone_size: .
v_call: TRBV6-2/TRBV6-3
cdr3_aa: CASSYYSGNWPHEQYF
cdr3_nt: TGTGCCAGCAGTTACTATAGCGGAAATTGGCCCCACGAGCAGTACTTC

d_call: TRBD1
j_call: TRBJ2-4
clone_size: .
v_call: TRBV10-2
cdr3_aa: CASSSDRGQLAKNIQYF
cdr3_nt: TGCGCCAGCAGTTCGGACAGGGGTCAACTAGCCAAAAACATTCAGTACTTC

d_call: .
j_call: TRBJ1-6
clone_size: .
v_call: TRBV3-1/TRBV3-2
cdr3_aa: CASSQGDRNSPLHF
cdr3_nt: TGTGCCAGCAGCCAAGGTGACAGAAATTCACCCCTCCACTTT